This record covers a single T cell receptor beta chain. This CDR3 comprises 16 residues. CDR1 and CDR2 from the germline V gene are SGHAT and FQNNGV. V lost 4 bases and J 0 bases, leaving 15 bases between the germline ends. This table comes from immunoSEQ multiplex PCR, and its TCRdb copy is limited to in-frame clones, with some not included. The sample has 100,000 to 150,000 clones; about 91% are singletons. The data are from a study of T cell responses to AZD1222 COVID-19 vaccine. The clonotype was recovered from an adult in good health. The specimen comprised peripheral blood, sampled on day 0 of AZD1222 vaccination. The chain couples TRBV11-2 to TRBJ1-1; no definite D call. This chain's CDR3 is CASSSGRLSMNTEAFF. The CDR3 bases are TGTGCCAGCAGCTCTGGACGGCTTTCGATGAACACTGAAGCTTTCTTT.